This entry concerns a single T cell receptor beta chain. The data were obtained in a study of blood T cell repertoires in COVID-19. Study-wide context: PBMCs, B-cell-depleted T cells, or T cells were the source of the cDNA or gDNA that made up the material.

V dropped 6 bases and J dropped 3 bases, with 9 bases sitting between them. CDR1 and CDR2 from the germline V gene are MNHEY and SVGEGT. The CDR3 consists of 12 residues. Original methodology: Amplification of reference gene primers was used by the study to estimate nucleated cell counts. Here immunoSEQ multiplex PCR was the method, and the copy in TCRdb shows in-frame clones only, minus some. V and J calls and clone size are those listed in that table; D and trimming were worked out from the DNA. The sample has some 150,000 clones, around 81% seen once. Sequencing used peripheral blood. The gene calls are TRBV6-2 or TRBV6-3 and TRBJ2-7, with a possible D match to TRBD1 (5 bases). The sequence derives from a woman in her sixties or seventies with active or convalescent COVID-19. This CDR3 reads CASSGTGYEQYF. The CDR3 DNA follows: TGTGCCAGCAGCGGAACAGGCTACGAGCAGTACTTC.